Sequencing of this T cell receptor beta chain was carried out in a study of shared clonotypes between healthy human individuals. Study background: Each donor contributed plates that comprised three CD4 naive, three CD4 memory, two CD8 naive and one CD8 memory. Points from the study as a whole: Unshared clonotypes carried lower generation probabilities than those common to all four donors.

Healthy HIV-negative adults with no recent acute infections or vaccinations were recruited as donors. As concerns this clone: Its matching antigen is unknown. Different DNA sequences within this sample yield the same CDR3.

Assay: immunoSEQ multiplex PCR; the TCRdb copy retains only in-frame clones and omits some. There are a few million clones in the sample; around 94% occur only once, and around 0.14% lies in the top ten. This clonotype was obtained from a man between 18 and 29 years old in good health. Sequenced material: naive CD4+ T cells sorted from blood. Stated subset: CD45RA+ positively selected.

CDR3 bases: TGCGCCAGCAGTGATTCAGAGATCAATCAGCCCCAGCATTTT. It codes for CASSDSEINQPQHF. The V call is TRBV10-2, the J call TRBJ1-5; D gene unclear. The ends were cut back, 3 bases at V and 3 bases at J, with 9 bases in the middle. This CDR3 comprises 14 residues. From germline, CDR1 is WSHSY and CDR2 SAAADI.